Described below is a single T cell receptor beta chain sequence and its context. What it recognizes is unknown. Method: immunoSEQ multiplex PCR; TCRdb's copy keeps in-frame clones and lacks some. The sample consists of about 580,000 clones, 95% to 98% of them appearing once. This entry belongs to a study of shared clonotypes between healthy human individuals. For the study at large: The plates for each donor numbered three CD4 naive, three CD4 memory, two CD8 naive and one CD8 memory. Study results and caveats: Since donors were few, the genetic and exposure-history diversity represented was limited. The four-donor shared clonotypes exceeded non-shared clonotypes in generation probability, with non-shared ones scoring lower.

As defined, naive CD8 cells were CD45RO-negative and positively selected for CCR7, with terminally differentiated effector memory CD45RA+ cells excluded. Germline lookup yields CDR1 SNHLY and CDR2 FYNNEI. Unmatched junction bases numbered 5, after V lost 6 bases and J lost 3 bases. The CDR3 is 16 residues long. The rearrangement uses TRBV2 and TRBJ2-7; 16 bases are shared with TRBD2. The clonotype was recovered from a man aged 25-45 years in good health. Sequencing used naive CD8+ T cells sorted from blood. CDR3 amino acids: CASSGTSGRALYEQYF. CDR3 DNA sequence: TGTGCCAGCAGCGGGACTAGCGGGAGGGCCCTCTACGAGCAGTACTTC.